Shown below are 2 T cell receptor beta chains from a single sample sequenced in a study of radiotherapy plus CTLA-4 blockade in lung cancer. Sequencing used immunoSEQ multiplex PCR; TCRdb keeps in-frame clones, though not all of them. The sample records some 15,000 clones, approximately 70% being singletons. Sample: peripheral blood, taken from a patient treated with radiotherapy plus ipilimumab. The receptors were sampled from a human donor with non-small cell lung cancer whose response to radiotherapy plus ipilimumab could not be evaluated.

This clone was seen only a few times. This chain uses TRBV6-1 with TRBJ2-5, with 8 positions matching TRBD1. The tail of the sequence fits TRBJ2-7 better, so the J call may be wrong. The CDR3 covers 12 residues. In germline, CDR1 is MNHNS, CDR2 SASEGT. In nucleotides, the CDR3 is TGTGCCAGCGCAGGGGGCGAGTACGAGCAGTACTTC. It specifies CASAGGEYEQYF.

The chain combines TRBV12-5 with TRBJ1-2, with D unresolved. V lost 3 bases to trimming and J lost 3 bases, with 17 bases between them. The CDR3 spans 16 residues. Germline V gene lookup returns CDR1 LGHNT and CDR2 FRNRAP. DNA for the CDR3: TGTGCTAGTGGTTTTATCCCGCCAGACGCGGACTATGGCTACACCTTC. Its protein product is CASGFIPPDADYGYTF.